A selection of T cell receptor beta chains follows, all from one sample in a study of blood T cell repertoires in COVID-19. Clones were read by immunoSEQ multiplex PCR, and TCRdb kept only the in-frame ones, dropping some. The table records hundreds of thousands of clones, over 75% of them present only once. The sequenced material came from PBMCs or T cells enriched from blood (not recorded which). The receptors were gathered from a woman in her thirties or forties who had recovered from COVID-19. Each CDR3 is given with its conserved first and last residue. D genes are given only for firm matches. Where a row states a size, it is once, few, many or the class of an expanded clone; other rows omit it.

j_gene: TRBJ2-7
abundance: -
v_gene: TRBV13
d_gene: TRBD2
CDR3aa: CASSPGLAGVYEQYF
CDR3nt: TGTGCCAGCAGCCCGGGACTAGCGGGAGTTTACGAGCAGTACTTC

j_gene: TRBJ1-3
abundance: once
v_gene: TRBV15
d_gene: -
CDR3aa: CATSRDRGAPGNTIYF
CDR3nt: TGTGCCACCAGCAGAGATCGCGGGGCGCCGGGAAACACCATATATTTT

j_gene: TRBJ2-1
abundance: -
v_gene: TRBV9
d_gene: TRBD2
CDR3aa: CASSVPLAGGNNEQFF
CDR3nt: TGTGCCAGCAGCGTCCCCTTAGCGGGGGGGAACAATGAGCAGTTCTTC

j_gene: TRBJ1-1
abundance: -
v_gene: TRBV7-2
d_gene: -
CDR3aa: CASRNQAWTEAFF
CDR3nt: TGTGCCAGCAGGAATCAAGCCTGGACTGAAGCTTTCTTT

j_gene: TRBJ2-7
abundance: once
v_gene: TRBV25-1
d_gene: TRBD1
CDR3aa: CASSEYRAGQGAREQYF
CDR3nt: TGTGCCAGCAGTGAATATCGGGCTGGACAGGGGGCTCGTGAGCAGTACTTC

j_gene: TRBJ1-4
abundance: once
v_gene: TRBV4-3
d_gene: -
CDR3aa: CASSQEKRLNEKLFF
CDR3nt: TGCGCCAGCAGCCAAGAAAAGCGGTTAAATGAAAAACTGTTTTTT

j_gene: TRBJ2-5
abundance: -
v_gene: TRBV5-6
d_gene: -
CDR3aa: CASSSGWQETQYF
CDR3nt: TGTGCCAGCAGCTCCGGGTGGCAAGAGACCCAGTACTTC

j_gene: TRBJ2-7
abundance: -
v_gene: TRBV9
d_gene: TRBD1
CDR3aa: CASSGTGPQSEYF
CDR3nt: TGTGCCAGTTCCGGGACAGGGCCTCAATCGGAGTACTTC

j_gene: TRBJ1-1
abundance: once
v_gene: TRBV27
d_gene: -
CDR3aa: CASSFNRNTEAFF
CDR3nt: TGTGCCAGCAGTTTCAACAGAAACACTGAAGCTTTCTTT

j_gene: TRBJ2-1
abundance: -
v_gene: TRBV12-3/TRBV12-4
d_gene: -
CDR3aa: CASSLGTGEQFF
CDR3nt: TGTGCCAGCAGTTTAGGGACTGGGGAGCAGTTCTTC

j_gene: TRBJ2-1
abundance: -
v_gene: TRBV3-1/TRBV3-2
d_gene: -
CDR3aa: CASSHLGVSSYNEQFF
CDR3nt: TGTGCCAGCAGCCACCTAGGGGTTAGCTCCTACAATGAGCAGTTCTTC

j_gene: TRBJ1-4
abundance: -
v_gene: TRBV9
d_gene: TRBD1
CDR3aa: CASSVGQGATNEKLFF
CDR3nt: TGTGCCAGCAGCGTAGGACAGGGGGCAACTAATGAAAAACTGTTTTTT

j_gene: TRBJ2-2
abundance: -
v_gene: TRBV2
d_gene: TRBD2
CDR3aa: CASRRGGPNTGELFF
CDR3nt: TGTGCCAGCAGGCGCGGGGGGCCAAACACCGGGGAGCTGTTTTTT

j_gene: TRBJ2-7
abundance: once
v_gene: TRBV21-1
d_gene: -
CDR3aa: CASSKVLASCSGRNYEQYF
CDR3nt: TGTGCCAGCAGCAAAGTCCTCGCTTCGTGTAGCGGGAGGAACTACGAGCAGTACTTC

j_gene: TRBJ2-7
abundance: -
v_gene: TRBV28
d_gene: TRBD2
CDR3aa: CASSLVAGAHEQYF
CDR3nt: TGTGCCAGCAGTTTAGTGGCGGGAGCCCACGAGCAGTACTTC

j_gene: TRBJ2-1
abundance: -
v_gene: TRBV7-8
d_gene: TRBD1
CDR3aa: CASSQTDRTGLNEQFF
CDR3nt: TGTGCCAGCAGCCAAACGGACAGGACGGGCCTCAATGAGCAGTTCTTC

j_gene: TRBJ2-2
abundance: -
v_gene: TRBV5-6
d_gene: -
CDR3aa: CASSRWGPTGELFF
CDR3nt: TGTGCCAGCAGCCGGTGGGGGCCCACCGGGGAGCTGTTTTTT

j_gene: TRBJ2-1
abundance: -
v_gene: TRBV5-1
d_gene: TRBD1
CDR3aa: CASSRGTGGYNEQFF
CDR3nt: TGCGCCAGCAGCCGCGGGACAGGGGGATACAATGAGCAGTTCTTC

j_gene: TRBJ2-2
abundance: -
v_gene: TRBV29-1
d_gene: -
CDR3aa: CSSGGNTGELFF
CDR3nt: TGCAGCTCCGGAGGTAACACCGGGGAGCTGTTTTTT

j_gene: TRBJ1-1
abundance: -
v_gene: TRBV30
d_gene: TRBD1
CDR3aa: CAWSVQGATEAFF
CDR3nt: TGTGCCTGGAGTGTACAGGGGGCCACTGAAGCTTTCTTT

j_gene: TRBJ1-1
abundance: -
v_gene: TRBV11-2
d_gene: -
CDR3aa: CASSQLIGVTEAFF
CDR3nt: TGTGCCAGCAGCCAATTGATCGGTGTGACTGAAGCTTTCTTT

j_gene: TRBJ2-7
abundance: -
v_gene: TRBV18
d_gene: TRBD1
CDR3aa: CASSLGTGISEQYF
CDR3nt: TGTGCCAGCTCACTAGGGACAGGGATCAGCGAGCAGTACTTC

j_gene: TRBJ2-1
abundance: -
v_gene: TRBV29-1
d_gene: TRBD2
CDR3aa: CSVTGTSGVKSLNEQFF
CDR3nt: TGCAGCGTAACCGGGACTAGCGGGGTTAAATCCCTCAATGAGCAGTTCTTC

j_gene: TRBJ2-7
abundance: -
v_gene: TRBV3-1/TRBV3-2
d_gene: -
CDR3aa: CASSQGLPEQYF
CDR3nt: TGTGCCAGCAGCCAGGGACTTCCAGAGCAGTACTTC

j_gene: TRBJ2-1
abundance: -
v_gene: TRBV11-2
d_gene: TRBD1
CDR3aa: CASSRTGGVYNEQFF
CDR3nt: TGTGCCAGCAGCCGGACAGGGGGCGTCTACAATGAGCAGTTCTTC

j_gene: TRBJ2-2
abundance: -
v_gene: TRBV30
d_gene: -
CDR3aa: CAWSVGIATGELFF
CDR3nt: TGTGCCTGGAGTGTAGGGATAGCGACCGGGGAGCTGTTTTTT

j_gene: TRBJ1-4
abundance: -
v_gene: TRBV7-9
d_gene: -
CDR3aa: CASSFRTDNEKLFF
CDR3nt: TGTGCCAGCAGCTTCCGGACAGATAATGAAAAACTGTTTTTT

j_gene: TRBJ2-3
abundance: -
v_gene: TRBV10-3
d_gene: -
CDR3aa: CAISDGQDTDTQYF
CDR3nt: TGTGCCATCAGTGACGGTCAGGATACAGATACGCAGTATTTT

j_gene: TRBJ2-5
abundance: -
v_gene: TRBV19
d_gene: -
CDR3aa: CATGARDIQETQYF
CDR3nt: TGTGCCACCGGGGCCAGGGACATCCAAGAGACCCAGTACTTC

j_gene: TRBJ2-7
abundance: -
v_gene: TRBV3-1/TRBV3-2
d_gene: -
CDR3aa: CASGGLGGTYEQYF
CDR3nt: TGTGCCAGCGGGGGTCTGGGAGGAACCTACGAGCAGTACTTC

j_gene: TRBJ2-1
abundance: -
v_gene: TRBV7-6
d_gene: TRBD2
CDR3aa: CASSGGPYNEQFF
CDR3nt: TGTGCCAGCTCGGGGGGGCCCTACAATGAGCAGTTCTTC